This TCR beta chain is from a study of metastatic and nonmetastatic thyroid tumors. Through MiXCR, TCRdb re-clonotyped the PCR reads. The sample yields about 4,400 clones, over 35% seen once. Thyroid surgery had not been preceded by any treatment in any patient. Germline V gives CDR1 SGHTA, CDR2 FQGNSA. Losses at the gene ends were 6 bases for V and 1 base for J; bases not matched to a gene: 2. The CDR3 consists of 14 residues. The sequenced sample was tumor tissue. The chain has TRBV7-2 and TRBJ2-7, with TRBD2 matching over 11 bases. This TCR was recovered from a male donor with papillary thyroid cancer or a benign thyroid nodule (not recorded which). Some clones in this sample may be carry-over from other donors' samples. The CDR3 DNA reads as TGTGCCAGCAGGTCTAGCGGGGGGTCCTACGAGCAGTACTTC. Its translation: CASRSSGGSYEQYF.